The present TCR beta chain was sequenced within a study of cytomegalovirus exposure and HLA in healthy donors (dated 2017 in TCRdb). The study in broad terms: A later analysis indicated that the 120 validation repertoires were generated on the platform also employed for the approximately 700 repertoires of the first cohort. The study was designed to test whether signatures of past pathogen exposure could be identified by cataloging public T cell receptors. Along with the roughly 700-subject first cohort, a separate validation cohort of over a hundred different subjects was used. To predict cytomegalovirus infection status, the study combined high-throughput TCR immunosequencing, statistical association of individual TCRs with disease status, and machine learning.

The donors were included in the validation cohort of approximately 130 subjects, a group kept apart from the approximately 700-subject first cohort. Notes on this clone: Its antigen specificity is not known. Qualities for individual bases were not recorded, and no much larger clone is one base off.

V is trimmed back by 6 bases and J by 0 bases, and the junction contains 12 bases that no gene match accounts for. As encoded in the germline V gene, CDR1 is MGHRA while CDR2 is YSYEKL. Its CDR3 holds 18 amino acids, cysteine through phenylalanine. Only CDR3 DNA remains: 54 bases, in frame from the first base. To prepare the library, the immunoSEQ multiplex PCR assay was applied. The study's processing was this. A statistical classification framework was built for diagnosing cytomegalovirus status from the catalog of TCR beta chain sequences. As stored in TCRdb, this immuneACCESS dataset retains in-frame rearrangements with V and J assigned. A fraction of the clones does not appear; measured against another copy, unresolved V genes explain less than half of the discrepancy, and the remainder lacks a known reason. From that table come the V and J calls and clone size; the DNA was used to work out D and trimming. The table for this sample lists some 180,000 clones; around nine tenths of them were counted only once. Together, the top ten hold less than 9.5% of the sample.

The investigation overall reported the following: According to the authors, the approach could potentially be generalized to other disease states and immunological phenotypes. While some public TCRs were present in many individuals, most TCR sequences turned up only very rarely across donors. In the study, approximately 160 TCR beta chains were listed as associated with cytomegalovirus. A later analysis found that TCRs clustered in the first cohort also tended to co-occur in the roughly 110 validation repertoires, with roughly 95% of cluster scores above 0. A later analysis lacked HLA typing for the validation cohort, so it scored co-occurrence in that cohort across all 110 or so repertoires. The classifier was reported to diagnose cytomegalovirus status with high specificity and sensitivity in both the original and validation cohorts. A few of the identified cytomegalovirus-associated TCR beta chains were confirmed in vitro to be specific for cytomegalovirus antigens.

The sequence came from a man aged 25 to 40 in good health and CMV-seropositive. The rearrangement joined TRBV4-1 to TRBJ2-1; TRBD1 agrees with 9 junctional bases. Sequenced sample: PBMCs. The sequenced DNA is TGCGCCAGCAGTCGGACAGGGGTCGCGGAAAGCTCCTACAATGAGCAGTTCTTC. Translated, it reads CASSRTGVAESSYNEQFF.